This is a list of T cell receptor beta chains from one sample in a study of glioma-infiltrating T cells after dendritic cell vaccination. Assay: immunoSEQ multiplex PCR; the TCRdb copy retains only in-frame clones and omits some. The table records around 67,000 clones, 81% of them present only once. The source material was blood, sampled before dendritic cell vaccination. The source of these receptors is a human donor with glioblastoma. The CDR3 runs from the conserved cysteine through the conserved F or W. The order of the fields is D gene, V gene, CDR3 length, J gene, CDR3 protein. D genes are given only for firm matches.

TRBD2	TRBV19	23	TRBJ2-1	CASSKDPGGTSGGTPSSYNEQFF
TRBD1	TRBV5-5	16	TRBJ1-1	CASSSPGTGTNTEAFF
TRBD1	TRBV9	16	TRBJ1-4	CASSVGQGSANEKLFF
.	TRBV7-6	13	TRBJ2-7	CASSLTGSVEQYF
TRBD2	TRBV2	14	TRBJ2-2	CASSESGGTGELFF
.	TRBV4-3	15	TRBJ1-2	CASSQVGFRDYGYTF
TRBD1	TRBV7-6	15	TRBJ2-2	CASSLEQGDTGELFF
.	TRBV19	15	TRBJ2-2	CASSTSGGSTGELFF
.	TRBV7-6	12	TRBJ2-1	CASSTRSSEQFF
TRBD1	TRBV29-1	14	TRBJ1-2	CSVATGGVDYGYTF
.	TRBV5-1	12	TRBJ1-1	CASSFSSTEAFF
TRBD1	TRBV9	16	TRBJ1-2	CASSTQTGEGLYGYTF
.	TRBV29-1	14	TRBJ2-1	CSVESPRSYNEQFF
TRBD1	TRBV5-1	14	TRBJ2-7	CASSLVQGANEQYF
TRBD2	TRBV11-1	17	TRBJ2-1	CASSIHGGTSGGEEQFF
.	TRBV5-6	12	TRBJ2-3	CASSFGGTAQYF
TRBD1	TRBV6-5	13	TRBJ1-2	CASTGTGWLGYTF
TRBD1	TRBV5-4	13	TRBJ2-1	CASSQQGADEQFF
.	TRBV4-1	14	TRBJ1-1	CASSGPLRNTEAFF
TRBD1	TRBV6-5	13	TRBJ1-4	CATKGTGSEKLFF
TRBD2	TRBV5-1	13	TRBJ2-1	CASSTGTSGEQFF
TRBD1	TRBV7-8	14	TRBJ1-1	CASSDRGRRTEAFF
TRBD2	TRBV5-4	17	TRBJ2-1	CASSPPGSGVTYNEQFF
.	TRBV7-2	15	TRBJ2-3	CASRPTPIETDTQYF
.	TRBV27	15	TRBJ2-1	CASSLQGPRYNEQFF
.	TRBV15	15	TRBJ2-5	CATSRAPGGQETQYF
TRBD1	TRBV7-9	14	TRBJ2-2	CASSGQGWTGELFF
TRBD1	TRBV5-1	15	TRBJ1-2	CASSLAGGLYYGYTF
.	TRBV5-1	13	TRBJ1-1	CASSFSVNTEAFF
.	TRBV19	11	TRBJ2-3	CATAGTDTQYF
.	TRBV19	17	TRBJ1-1	CASSIVLGSGMNTEAFF
.	TRBV2	16	TRBJ2-3	CASSEDSGGLANTQYF
.	TRBV7-8	16	TRBJ2-3	CASSLADIAFTDTQYF
.	TRBV7-6	15	TRBJ1-2	CASSLGGTPNYGYTF
TRBD1	TRBV6-5	14	TRBJ2-5	CASGGTGAVETQYF
TRBD1	TRBV2	16	TRBJ1-2	CASSADRAKANYGYTF
TRBD1	TRBV5-1	14	TRBJ1-1	CASSVGQPNTEAFF
.	TRBV4-3	15	TRBJ1-5	CASSQDGGADQPQHF
.	TRBV6-4	14	TRBJ2-3	CASRDSLSTDTQYF
TRBD1	TRBV5-1	14	TRBJ2-7	CASSTGGRGNEQYF
.	TRBV7-2	14	TRBJ2-2	CASSGKFDTGELFF
.	TRBV20-1	11	TRBJ1-2	CSAQYNYGYTF
.	TRBV7-2	13	TRBJ2-5	CASSLRDSGTQYF
TRBD1	TRBV30	15	TRBJ1-3	CAWAGTGGFGNTIYF